A single T cell receptor beta chain is shown here with its context. The sample comes from a study of radiotherapy plus CTLA-4 blockade in lung cancer. Some clones are missing from TCRdb's copy, which holds only in-frame ones; the method was immunoSEQ multiplex PCR. The sample lists 60,000 to 70,000 clones, 70% to 80% seen once, with more than 8.5% in the top ten. Germline V gene sequence: CDR1 SGDLS, CDR2 YYNGEE. V lost 2 bases to trimming and J lost 0 bases; unmatched junction nucleotides: 6. The CDR3 is made up of 18 amino acids. The sequence was obtained from a human donor with non-small cell lung cancer who had a complete response to radiotherapy plus ipilimumab. The sample in question was peripheral blood, obtained from a patient treated with radiotherapy plus ipilimumab. The V call is TRBV9, the J call TRBJ2-1; 12 bases agree with TRBD2. The CDR3 here is CASSVLPSGGVSYNEQFF. As DNA, the CDR3 is TGTGCCAGCAGCGTCCTCCCTAGCGGGGGGGTCTCCTACAATGAGCAGTTCTTC.